Sequencing of this T cell receptor (beta chain) was carried out in a study of prognosis after radiotherapy for stage I lung cancer. Genomic DNA was the source, and TCR beta CDR3 was amplified from it by two-round multiplex PCR. With primers specific to each TRBV and TRBJ gene, the first-round PCR was performed. TCRdb reprocessed the multiplex PCR reads with MiXCR, giving one entry per CDR3 protein. The repertoire holds roughly 29,000 distinct CDR3 sequences, with around 30% as singletons. Germline values: CDR1 MNHEY, CDR2 SVGEGT. CDR3 length equals 16 residues. The origin of this receptor is a donor aged 50 or older with non-small cell lung cancer. Sample: PBMCs, taken before or after stereotactic body radiation therapy (not recorded which). The gene calls are TRBV6-2 or TRBV6-3 and TRBJ2-1, with a possible D match to TRBD2 (7 bases). The J call may be wrong; the DNA end is better matched by TRBJ2-7. CDR3 region: CASSSHGGGSYNEQYF. CDR3 DNA: TGTGCCAGCAGTTCCCATGGGGGGGGCTCCTACAATGAGCAGTACTTC.